Below, 16 T cell receptor beta chains from the same sample are listed, as sequenced in a study of T cells in Graves' hyperthyroidism and ophthalmopathy. RNA transcripts served as the template for amplifying TCR beta CDR3 regions. HTBI primers were used for first-round RT-PCR of the TCR CDR3. MiXCR was run by TCRdb on the multiplex PCR reads, yielding one entry per CDR3 protein. The sample consists of a few hundred thousand distinct CDR3 sequences, less than 25% of them appearing once. Input material: blood. Source of these receptors: a man aged 18 to 29 with Graves' hyperthyroidism.

This clonotype appeared a few times. V usage is TRBV28 and J usage is TRBJ1-2; TRBD1 agrees at 7 bases. CDR3 size: 14 residues. In germline, CDR1 is MDHEN, CDR2 SYDVKM. The trim removed 4 bases at V and 6 bases at J, leaving 8 bases unmatched. CDR3 sequence: CASSSDRDRDGYTF. The CDR3 region has the DNA TGTGCCAGCAGTTCAGACAGGGATCGTGATGGCTACACCTTC.

In its sample, this clonotype was seen a few times. The chain uses TRBV20-1 and TRBJ1-5, with D possibly being TRBD1 (6 bases). The CDR3 sequence is 13 residues long. The germline V gene encodes CDR1 DFQATT and CDR2 SNEGSKA (reference sequence). With 0 bases removed from V and 9 bases from J, the gap between germline ends came to 12 bases. The DNA for the CDR3 is TGCAGTGCTAGAGACAGGGGCCGGGGGCCCCAGCATTTT. Protein: CSARDRGRGPQHF.

The chain is built from TRBV19 and TRBJ2-7, with 7 nucleotides matching TRBD1. In germline, CDR1 is LNHDA, CDR2 SQIVND (reference sequence). The CDR3 contains 14 residues. V dropped 5 bases and J dropped 3; count of bases not matched to a gene: 7. CDR3 sequence: CASSDGQVIYEQYF. The CDR3 DNA is TGTGCCAGTAGTGACGGACAGGTGATCTACGAGCAGTACTTC. The full variable domain, with the rest looked up from reference TRBV19 and TRBJ2-7, is DGGITQSPKYLFRKEGQNVTLSCEQNLNHDAMYWYRQDPGQGLRLIYYSQIVNDFQKGDIAEGYSVSREKKESFPLTVTSAQKNPTAFYLCASSDGQVIYEQYFGPGTRLTVT.

The chain links TRBV6-1 to TRBJ2-5; TRBD2 is a possible D gene (6 bases). Germline CDR1 reads MNHNS; CDR2 reads SASEGT. The CDR3 covers 13 residues. V was pared by 3 bases and J by 7 bases, with 12 bases between. CDR3 in amino acids: CASSDGDSGTQYF. The CDR3, as DNA: TGTGCCAGCAGTGACGGGGACTCGGGGACCCAGTACTTC.

This clonotype was counted ten times or more. The rearrangement uses TRBV15 and TRBJ2-5; D unresolved. V lost 4 bases, J lost 4 bases, and 7 bases lay in between. The CDR3 spans 12 residues. The V gene's germline CDR1 is LNHNV and CDR2 YYDKDF (reference sequence). Here the CDR3 DNA reads TGTGCCACCAGCATTTCGAGAGAGACCCAGTACTTC. This translates into CATSISRETQYF.

This clonotype was detected ten times or more. Compared with germline, one end of the junction differs, possibly owing to a read error. V and J are TRBV11-1 and TRBJ2-5, with unresolved D. Germline V gene data show CDR1 as SGHAT and CDR2 as FQDESV (reference sequence). The CDR3 has 16 residues. The CDR3 DNA reads TGTGCCGGCAGCTTAGACACGCCCCTGTACCAAGAGACCCAGTACTTC. Translation gives CAGSLDTPLYQETQYF.

The J gene is TRBJ2-7, the V gene TRBV3-1; tentatively, D is TRBD1 (5 bases). The V end was cut by 4 bases, the J end by 0 bases, with 10 bases between. CDR1 and CDR2 from the germline V gene are LGHDT and YNNKEL (reference sequence). This CDR3 is built from 14 residues. CDR3 sequence reads: CASSPKTDSYEQYF. Here the CDR3 DNA reads TGTGCCAGCAGCCCCAAGACAGACTCCTACGAGCAGTACTTC.

This clonotype was counted at least ten times. V and J are TRBV20-1 and TRBJ2-2; D gene unclear. Looked up from germline, CDR1 is DFQATT and CDR2 is SNEGSKA (reference sequence). Trimming stripped 0 bases from V and 5 bases from J, with 10 bases between. The CDR3 is 14 amino acids. CDR3 sequence reads: CSARDLGLTGELFF. The CDR3, as DNA: TGCAGTGCTAGAGACCTTGGGCTGACCGGGGAGCTGTTTTTT.

This clonotype was picked up many times. The V gene is TRBV10-1, the J gene TRBJ2-3, with D unresolved. Trimming removed 0 bases from V and 7 bases from J, with 8 bases in between. Looked up from germline, CDR1 is WNHNN and CDR2 is SYGVQD (reference sequence). The CDR3 runs 13 residues. CDR3 amino acids: CASSESPAYTQYF. Here the CDR3 DNA reads TGCGCCAGCAGTGAGTCCCCAGCCTATACGCAGTATTTT.

This clonotype showed up just once. The chain uses TRBV7-2 and TRBJ1-2; D is ambiguous. Germline CDR1 reads SGHTA; CDR2 reads FQGNSA. CDR3 length: 14 amino acids. V was pared by 1 base and J by 3 bases, with 9 bases between. CDR3 protein: CASSLGPRDYGYTF. The CDR3 DNA is TGTGCCAGCAGCTTAGGTCCGAGGGACTATGGCTACACCTTC.

The chain employs TRBV11-2 and TRBJ2-3, with D unresolved. The CDR3 contains 16 residues. Germline V lookup: CDR1 SGHAT, CDR2 FQNNGV. V shed 5 bases and J shed 2 bases, with 17 bases lying between them. The CDR3 reads CASSAGVSADTDTQYF. The CDR3 coding sequence is TGTGCCAGCAGCGCCGGAGTGAGCGCGGACACAGATACGCAGTATTTT.

This clonotype occurred many times. The chain combines TRBV6-5 with TRBJ1-5; D might be TRBD1 (6 bases). This CDR3 is built from 15 residues. V was cut by 4 bases and J by 3 bases, with 13 bases left in between. CDR1 MNHEY and CDR2 SVGAGI come from the germline V gene. Here the CDR3 DNA reads TGTGCCAGCAGTTCTTTGACAGGAGTCAATCAGCCCCAGCATTTT. Protein: CASSSLTGVNQPQHF.

This chain links TRBV11-2 with TRBJ1-5, with D maybe TRBD1 (5 bases). Germline CDR1 and CDR2: SGHAT and FQNNGV. The V and J ends lost 0 bases and 6 bases respectively, with 12 bases between them. This CDR3 has 15 amino acids. This chain's CDR3 is CASSLDRASRQPQHF. CDR3 DNA: TGTGCCAGCAGCTTAGACAGGGCCAGTCGTCAGCCCCAGCATTTT.

This clonotype was detected only a few times. The chain uses TRBV9 and TRBJ1-6; perhaps TRBD1 as D (5 bases). Germline-derived CDR1 and CDR2 are SGDLS and YYNGEE. Trimming pared 2 bases from V and 8 bases from J, leaving 17 bases between. The CDR3 totals 16 residues. CDR3 amino acids: CASSVQGREGDSPLHF. CDR3 DNA: TGTGCCAGCAGCGTCCAGGGCAGGGAGGGTGATTCACCCCTCCACTTT.

This clonotype has at least ten counts. Given a much more abundant clone one base away, this may be a read error. This chain links TRBV12-3 or TRBV12-4 with TRBJ2-5; D uncertain. The germline V and J ends were trimmed by 6 bases and 3 bases, with 2 bases remaining between them. The CDR3 consists of 10 residues. As DNA, the CDR3 is TGTGCCAGCAGGGAAGAGACCCAGTACTTC. As protein: CASREETQYF.

Regarding this clonotype: This clone may be a read error of a much larger clone one base away. The chain uses TRBV27 and TRBJ2-5; D is undetermined. Germline loops: CDR1 MNHEY, CDR2 SMNVEV (reference sequence). With 5 bases removed from V and 2 bases from J, the gap between germline ends came to 9 bases. The CDR3 has 13 residues. In DNA, the CDR3 is TGTGCCAGCAGTGATTTGCAACAAGAGACCCAGTACTTC. This sequence encodes CASSDLQQETQYF.